The rows below give T cell receptor beta chains drawn from one sample of a study of T-cell memory formation after mild COVID-19. TCRdb redid the calling of the 5' RACE reads with MiXCR, one entry per CDR3 protein. The profile shows 300,000 to 350,000 distinct CDR3 sequences, approximately 20% of them singletons. The sequenced material came from PBMCs or a T cell subset sorted from them (not recorded which). The source is a man between 18 and 35 years old who had mild COVID-19 (a few samples of this study predate the infection). Cell type and time point are not known. CDR3s leave out the opening cysteine and the closing phenylalanine or tryptophan.

V,J,CDR3
TRBV6-6,TRBJ2-4,ASSYGILNIQY
TRBV4-1,TRBJ2-1,ASSQPAGDEQF
TRBV7-2,TRBJ1-1,ASSLAGSMNTEAF
TRBV15,TRBJ1-5,ATSREAPTVSNQPQH
TRBV5-1,TRBJ1-6,ASSSQGGQLH
TRBV20-1,TRBJ1-1,SAAGGLAF
TRBV28,TRBJ1-4,ASTKAGNEKLF
TRBV19,TRBJ2-7,ASSIRDRVYEQY
TRBV7-2,TRBJ1-2,ASSPLYGYT
TRBV25-1,TRBJ2-5,ASSPDRGYQETQY
TRBV5-1,TRBJ2-5,ASSLGGVRETQY
TRBV20-1,TRBJ2-5,SASDPNQETQY
TRBV5-1,TRBJ2-3,ASSWNGQGQADTQY
TRBV7-9,TRBJ1-6,ASAGTYYNSPLH
TRBV5-1,TRBJ2-5,ASSLKQEQETQY
TRBV3-1,TRBJ1-2,ASSGGDSDSYGYT
TRBV15,TRBJ1-2,ATSLGTENYGYT
TRBV12-3/TRBV12-4,TRBJ1-2,ASSFQIRGGYT
TRBV7-3,TRBJ2-1,ASSLNVGGEQF
TRBV4-1,TRBJ1-5,ASSQWVGTGVWPQH
TRBV7-9,TRBJ2-6,ASSSRAGVLT
TRBV20-1,TRBJ2-7,SARYLASTGEQY
TRBV6-5,TRBJ1-6,ASSYSKGASSPLH
TRBV29-1,TRBJ1-2,SAGGLNYGYT